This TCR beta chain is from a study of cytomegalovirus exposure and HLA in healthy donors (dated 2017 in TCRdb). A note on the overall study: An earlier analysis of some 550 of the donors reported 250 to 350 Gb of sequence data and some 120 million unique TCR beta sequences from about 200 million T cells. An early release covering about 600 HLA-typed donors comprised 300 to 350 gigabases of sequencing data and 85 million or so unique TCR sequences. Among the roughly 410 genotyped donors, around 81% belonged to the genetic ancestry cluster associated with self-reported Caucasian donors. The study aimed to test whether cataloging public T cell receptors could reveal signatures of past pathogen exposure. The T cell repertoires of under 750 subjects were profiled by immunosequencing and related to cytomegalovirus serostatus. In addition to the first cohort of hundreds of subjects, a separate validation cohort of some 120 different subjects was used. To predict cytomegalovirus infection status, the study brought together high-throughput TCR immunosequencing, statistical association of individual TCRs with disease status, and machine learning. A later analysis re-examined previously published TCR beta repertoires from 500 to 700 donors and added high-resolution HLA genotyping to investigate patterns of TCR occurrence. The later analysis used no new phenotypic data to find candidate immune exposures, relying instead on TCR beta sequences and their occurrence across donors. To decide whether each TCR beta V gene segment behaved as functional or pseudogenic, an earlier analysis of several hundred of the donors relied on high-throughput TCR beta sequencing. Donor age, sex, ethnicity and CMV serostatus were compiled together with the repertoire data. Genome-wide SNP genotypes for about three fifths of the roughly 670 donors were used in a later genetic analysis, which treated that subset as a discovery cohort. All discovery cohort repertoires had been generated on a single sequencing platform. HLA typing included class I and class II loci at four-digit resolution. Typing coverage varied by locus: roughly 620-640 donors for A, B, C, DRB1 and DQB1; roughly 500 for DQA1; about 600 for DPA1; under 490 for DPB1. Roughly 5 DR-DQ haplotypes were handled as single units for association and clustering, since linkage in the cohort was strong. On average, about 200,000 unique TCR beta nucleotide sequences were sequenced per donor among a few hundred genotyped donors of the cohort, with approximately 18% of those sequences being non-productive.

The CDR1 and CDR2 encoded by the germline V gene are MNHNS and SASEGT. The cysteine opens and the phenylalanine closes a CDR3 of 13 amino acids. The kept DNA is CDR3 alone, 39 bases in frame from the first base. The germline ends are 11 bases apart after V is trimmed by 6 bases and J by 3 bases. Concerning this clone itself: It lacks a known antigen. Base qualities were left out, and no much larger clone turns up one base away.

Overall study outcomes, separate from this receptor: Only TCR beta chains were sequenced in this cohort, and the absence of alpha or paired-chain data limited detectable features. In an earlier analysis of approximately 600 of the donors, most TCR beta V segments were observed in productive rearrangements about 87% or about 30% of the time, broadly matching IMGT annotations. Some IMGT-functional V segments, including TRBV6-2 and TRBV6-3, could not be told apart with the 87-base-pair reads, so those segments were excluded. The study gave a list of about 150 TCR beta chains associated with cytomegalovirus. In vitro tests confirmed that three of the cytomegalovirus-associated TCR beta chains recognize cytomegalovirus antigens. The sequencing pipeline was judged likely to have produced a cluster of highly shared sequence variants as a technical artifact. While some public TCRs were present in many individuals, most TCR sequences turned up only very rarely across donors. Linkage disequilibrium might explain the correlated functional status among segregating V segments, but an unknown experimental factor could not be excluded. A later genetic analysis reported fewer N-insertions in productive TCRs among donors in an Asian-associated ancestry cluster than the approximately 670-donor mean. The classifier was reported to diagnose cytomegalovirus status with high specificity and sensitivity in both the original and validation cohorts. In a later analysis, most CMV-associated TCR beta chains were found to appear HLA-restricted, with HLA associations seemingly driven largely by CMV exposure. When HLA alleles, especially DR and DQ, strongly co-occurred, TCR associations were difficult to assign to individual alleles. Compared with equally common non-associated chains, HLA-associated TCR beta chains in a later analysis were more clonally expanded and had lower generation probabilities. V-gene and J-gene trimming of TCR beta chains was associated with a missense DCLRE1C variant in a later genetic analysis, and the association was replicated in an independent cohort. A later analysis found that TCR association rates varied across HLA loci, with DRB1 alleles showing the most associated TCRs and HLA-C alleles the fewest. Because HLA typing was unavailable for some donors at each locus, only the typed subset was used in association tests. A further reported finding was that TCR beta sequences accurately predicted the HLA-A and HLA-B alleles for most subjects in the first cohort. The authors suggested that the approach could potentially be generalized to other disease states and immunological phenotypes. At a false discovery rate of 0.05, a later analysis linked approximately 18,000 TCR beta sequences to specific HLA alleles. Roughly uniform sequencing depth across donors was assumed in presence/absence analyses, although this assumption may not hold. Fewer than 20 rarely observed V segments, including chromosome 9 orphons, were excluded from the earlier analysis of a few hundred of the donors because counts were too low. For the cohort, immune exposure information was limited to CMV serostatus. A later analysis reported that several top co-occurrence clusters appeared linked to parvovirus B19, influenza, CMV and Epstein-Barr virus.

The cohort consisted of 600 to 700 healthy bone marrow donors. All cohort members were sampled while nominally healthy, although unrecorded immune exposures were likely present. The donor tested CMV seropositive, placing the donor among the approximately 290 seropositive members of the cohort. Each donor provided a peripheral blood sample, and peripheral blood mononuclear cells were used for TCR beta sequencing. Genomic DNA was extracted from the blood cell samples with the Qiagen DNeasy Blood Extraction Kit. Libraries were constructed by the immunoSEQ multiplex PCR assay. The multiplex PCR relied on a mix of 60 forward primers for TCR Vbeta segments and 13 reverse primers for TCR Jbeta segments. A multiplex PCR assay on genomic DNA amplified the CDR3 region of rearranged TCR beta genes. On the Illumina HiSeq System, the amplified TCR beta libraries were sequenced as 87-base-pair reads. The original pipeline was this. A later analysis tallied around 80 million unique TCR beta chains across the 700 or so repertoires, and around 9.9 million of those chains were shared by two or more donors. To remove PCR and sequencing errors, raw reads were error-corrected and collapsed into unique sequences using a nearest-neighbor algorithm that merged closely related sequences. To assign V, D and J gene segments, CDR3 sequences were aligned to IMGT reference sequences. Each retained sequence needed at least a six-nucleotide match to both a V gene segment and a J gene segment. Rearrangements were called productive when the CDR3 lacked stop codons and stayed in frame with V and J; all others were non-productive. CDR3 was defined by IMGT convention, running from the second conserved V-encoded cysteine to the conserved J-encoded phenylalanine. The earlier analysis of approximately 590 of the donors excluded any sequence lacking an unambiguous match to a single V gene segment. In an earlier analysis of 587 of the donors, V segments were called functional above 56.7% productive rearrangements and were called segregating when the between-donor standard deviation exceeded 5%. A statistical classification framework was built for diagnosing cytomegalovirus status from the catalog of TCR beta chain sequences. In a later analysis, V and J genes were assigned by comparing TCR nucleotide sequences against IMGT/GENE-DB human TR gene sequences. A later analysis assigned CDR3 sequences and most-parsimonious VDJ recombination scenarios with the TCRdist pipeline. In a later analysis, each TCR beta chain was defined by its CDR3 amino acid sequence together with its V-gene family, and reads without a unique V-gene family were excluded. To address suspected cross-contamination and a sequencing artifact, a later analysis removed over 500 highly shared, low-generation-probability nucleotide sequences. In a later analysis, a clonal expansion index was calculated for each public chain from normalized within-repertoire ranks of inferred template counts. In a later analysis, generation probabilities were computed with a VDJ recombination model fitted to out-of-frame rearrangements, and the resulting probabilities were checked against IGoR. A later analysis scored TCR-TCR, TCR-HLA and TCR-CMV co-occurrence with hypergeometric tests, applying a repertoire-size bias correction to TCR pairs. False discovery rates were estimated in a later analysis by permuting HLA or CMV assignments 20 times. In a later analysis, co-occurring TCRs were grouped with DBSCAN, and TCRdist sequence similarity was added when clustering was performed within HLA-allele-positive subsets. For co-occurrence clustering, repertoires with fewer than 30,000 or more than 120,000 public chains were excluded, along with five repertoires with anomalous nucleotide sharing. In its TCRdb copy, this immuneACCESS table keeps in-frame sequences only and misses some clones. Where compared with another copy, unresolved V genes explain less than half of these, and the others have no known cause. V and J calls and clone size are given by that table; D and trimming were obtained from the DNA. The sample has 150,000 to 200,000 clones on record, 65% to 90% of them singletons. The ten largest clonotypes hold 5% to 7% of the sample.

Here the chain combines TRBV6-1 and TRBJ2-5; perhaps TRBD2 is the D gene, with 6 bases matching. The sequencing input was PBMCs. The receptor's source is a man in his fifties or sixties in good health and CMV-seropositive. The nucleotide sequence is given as TGTGCCAGCAGCGGGACTCCCAAAGAGACCCAGTACTTC. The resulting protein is CASSGTPKETQYF.